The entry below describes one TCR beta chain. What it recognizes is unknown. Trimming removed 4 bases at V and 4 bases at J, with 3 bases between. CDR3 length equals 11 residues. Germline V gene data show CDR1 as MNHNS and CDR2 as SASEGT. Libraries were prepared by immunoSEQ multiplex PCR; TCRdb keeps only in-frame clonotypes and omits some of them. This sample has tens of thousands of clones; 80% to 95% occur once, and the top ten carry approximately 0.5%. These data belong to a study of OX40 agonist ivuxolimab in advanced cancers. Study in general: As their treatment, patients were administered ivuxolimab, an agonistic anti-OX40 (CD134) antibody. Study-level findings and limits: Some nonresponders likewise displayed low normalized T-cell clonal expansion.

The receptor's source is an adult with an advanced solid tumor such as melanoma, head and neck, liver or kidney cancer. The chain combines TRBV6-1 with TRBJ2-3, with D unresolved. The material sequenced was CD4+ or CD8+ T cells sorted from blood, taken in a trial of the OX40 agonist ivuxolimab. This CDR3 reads CASSVADTQYF. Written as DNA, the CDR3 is TGTGCCAGCAGTGTCGCAGATACGCAGTATTTT.